The rows below give T cell receptor beta chains drawn from one sample of a study of T cells in Graves' hyperthyroidism and ophthalmopathy. TCRdb redid the calling of the multiplex PCR reads with MiXCR, one entry per CDR3 protein. The data contain about 510,000 distinct CDR3 sequences, about 15% of them singletons. The sequencing input was blood. The receptors were gathered from a woman between 40 and 55 years old with Graves' hyperthyroidism. CDR3s include the opening cysteine and the closing phenylalanine or tryptophan. A D gene is named only where the DNA matches it firmly. The size of a clone is reported for some rows only, either as once, few or many, or as a class for expanded clones.

v_gene	abundance	d_gene	j_gene	CDR3nt	CDR3aa
TRBV28	many	-	TRBJ2-7	TGTGCCAGCAGTTTGGAGGGTGGGGCGCAGTACTTC	CASSLEGGAQYF
TRBV6-1	-	TRBD2	TRBJ2-1	TGTGCCAGCAGTTATGGACTAGCGGGAGAGCCCTATGAGCAGTTCTTC	CASSYGLAGEPYEQFF
TRBV5-8	few	-	TRBJ2-7	TGTGCCAGCAGGGGGGAAGGCCTGGACGAGCAGTACTTC	CASRGEGLDEQYF
TRBV18	-	-	TRBJ2-7	TGTGCCAGCTCACTTGACGGTCCCGGTTCCTACGAGCAGTACTTC	CASSLDGPGSYEQYF
TRBV28	many	TRBD2	TRBJ2-2	TGTGCCAGCAGTTTAGCGGGAGAGATCACCGGGGAGCTGTTTTTT	CASSLAGEITGELFF
TRBV20-1	-	-	TRBJ1-1	TGCAGTGCCAGGGGTTGGGGCTCCTCTACGAACACTGAAGCTTTCTTT	CSARGWGSSTNTEAFF
TRBV3-1	many	-	TRBJ1-2	TGTGCCAGCAGCCATCAGGGCCCAGGGGACTATGGCTACACCTTC	CASSHQGPGDYGYTF
TRBV7-8	many	TRBD1	TRBJ2-7	TGTGCCAGCAGCTCGGACAGGGGAGGGTACGAGCAGTACTTC	CASSSDRGGYEQYF
TRBV7-2	many	TRBD1	TRBJ2-7	TGTGCCAGCAGACCCGCAGACAGGGCCTACGAGCAGTACTTC	CASRPADRAYEQYF
TRBV6-1	-	-	TRBJ2-2	TGTGCCATCCAGACCCCCGCGAACACCGGGGAGCTGTTTTTT	CAIQTPANTGELFF
TRBV28	many	-	TRBJ2-3	TGTGCCAGCAGTTTACTTGAGGGCTGGGGCACAGATACGCAGTATTTT	CASSLLEGWGTDTQYF
TRBV27	many	TRBD2	TRBJ2-7	TGTGCCAGCAGTTTATTGTTAGCGGGGGCCTACGAGCAGTACTTC	CASSLLLAGAYEQYF
TRBV3-1	-	-	TRBJ1-2	TGTGCCAGCAGTCTCGACTTTGGGGGCTACACCTTC	CASSLDFGGYTF
TRBV7-9	few	-	TRBJ2-3	TGTGCCAGCAGCTTAGATGGCCACATCACAGATACGCAGTATTTT	CASSLDGHITDTQYF
TRBV12-3/TRBV12-4	many	-	TRBJ2-1	TGTGCCAGCAGTTCCCTACGGGAGATGTCCTACAATGAGCAGTTCTTC	CASSSLREMSYNEQFF
TRBV5-8	-	-	TRBJ2-7	TGTGTCAGCAGCGCGAGACAGGAATCCTACGAGCAGTACTTC	CVSSARQESYEQYF
TRBV2	many	-	TRBJ1-2	TGTGCCAGCAGTGAGGGGGTTAGGGACAACTATGGCTACACCTTC	CASSEGVRDNYGYTF
TRBV19	-	-	TRBJ2-1	TGTGCCAGTAGTATTAGTGTGGACAATGAGCAGTTCTTC	CASSISVDNEQFF
TRBV2	many	-	TRBJ2-3	TGTGCCAGCACATCACAGGGTGGATCAGATACGCAGTATTTT	CASTSQGGSDTQYF
TRBV20-1	many	TRBD1	TRBJ1-1	TGCAGTGGCAAGAGTGGGACAGGAAAAATGAACACTGAAGCTTTCTTT	CSGKSGTGKMNTEAFF
TRBV28	many	-	TRBJ1-2	TGTGCCAGCAGTTTAGCGGCAGGTTCCGCCTATGGCTACACCTTC	CASSLAAGSAYGYTF
TRBV2	many	-	TRBJ2-3	TGTGCCAGCAGTGAAGCGGGAGTTTTGACAGATACGCAGTATTTT	CASSEAGVLTDTQYF
TRBV12-3/TRBV12-4	many	-	TRBJ1-4	TGTGCCAGCAGCCTGGACAGCGGCACTAATGAAAAACTGTTTTTT	CASSLDSGTNEKLFF
TRBV11-2	-	-	TRBJ2-1	TGTGCCAGCAGCTTAGATTGGATCAGTAACAATGAGCAGTTCTTC	CASSLDWISNNEQFF
TRBV4-1	few	-	TRBJ2-1	TGCGCCAGCAGCCAAAACGTGATTATATCCTACAATGAGCAGTTCTTC	CASSQNVIISYNEQFF
TRBV24-1	few	-	TRBJ1-1	TGTGCCACCAGTGATTCGATAGAAGCTTTCTTT	CATSDSIEAFF
TRBV11-2	-	TRBD1	TRBJ2-6	TGTGCCAGCAGCCACCCAGGGGGCGCCGGGGCCAACGTCCTGACTTTC	CASSHPGGAGANVLTF
TRBV11-3	few	TRBD2	TRBJ2-7	TGTGCCAGCGGCTTTACTAGCGACTACGAGCAGTACTTC	CASGFTSDYEQYF
TRBV29-1	few	-	TRBJ2-5	TGCAGCGTTGAAGAGTCAGGGGCCGAGACCCAGTACTTC	CSVEESGAETQYF
TRBV13	few	-	TRBJ2-3	TGTGCCAGCAGCTTACGATATGGCACAGATACGCAGTATTTT	CASSLRYGTDTQYF
TRBV5-5	many	TRBD2	TRBJ2-1	TGTGCCAGCATCGTAGCGGGAGGCATAAATGAGCAGTTCTTC	CASIVAGGINEQFF
TRBV19	few	-	TRBJ1-5	TGTGCCAGCCAGGGAGAGGACGGAAGCAATCAGCCCCAGCATTTT	CASQGEDGSNQPQHF
TRBV7-3	many	-	TRBJ2-3	TGTGCCAGCAGCTTAGGTTTGCGGACAGATACGCAGTATTTT	CASSLGLRTDTQYF
TRBV20-1	many	-	TRBJ2-3	TGCAGTGCACCAACAGGTGATACGCAGTATTTT	CSAPTGDTQYF
TRBV6-2/TRBV6-3	many	-	TRBJ2-7	TGTGCCAGCACTCATCGGGACTTCTACGAGCAGTACTTC	CASTHRDFYEQYF
TRBV5-6	-	-	TRBJ1-2	TGTGCCAGCAGCTCCGGGGACGGATATGGCTACACCTTC	CASSSGDGYGYTF
TRBV20-1	few	TRBD1	TRBJ1-2	TGCAGTGCTAGAATAACAGGGGGCGCCGGTTACTATGGCTACACCTTC	CSARITGGAGYYGYTF
TRBV3-1	few	-	TRBJ2-5	TGTGCCAGCAGCCAAGATGTGAGGGGCCAAGAGACCCAGTACTTC	CASSQDVRGQETQYF
TRBV10-3	many	-	TRBJ2-7	TGTGCCATCAGTGAGGGAGTAACAGGGCAATACGAGCAGTACTTC	CAISEGVTGQYEQYF
TRBV29-1	-	TRBD1	TRBJ1-1	TGCAGCGTTGCAGGGGGGACCACTGAAGCTTTCTTT	CSVAGGTTEAFF
TRBV19	-	TRBD1	TRBJ2-2	TGTGCCGGTAACAGGGGCCTGAGGACCGGGGAGCTGTTTTTT	CAGNRGLRTGELFF
TRBV12-3/TRBV12-4	few	-	TRBJ2-1	TGTGCCAGCAGTGTGGGTCCGCTTAGGGAGCAGTTCTTC	CASSVGPLREQFF
TRBV5-1	few	-	TRBJ2-7	TGCGCCAGCAGCCCGGTTCCTGGCGAGCAGTACTTC	CASSPVPGEQYF
TRBV19	-	TRBD2	TRBJ2-7	TGTGCCAGTAATCTAGCGGGAGAACCCAAGCAGTACTTC	CASNLAGEPKQYF
TRBV5-1	few	TRBD2	TRBJ2-3	TGCGCCAGCAGCTTGGGGACTAGCCAGGCAGATACGCAGTATTTT	CASSLGTSQADTQYF
TRBV10-3	many	TRBD1	TRBJ2-7	TGTGCCACCCGGGACAGCTACGAGCAGTACTTC	CATRDSYEQYF
TRBV2	many	-	TRBJ2-7	TGTGCCAGCAGTGTCGCCCAATTCTCGGGACTTCACAACGAGCAGTACTTC	CASSVAQFSGLHNEQYF
TRBV5-1	few	TRBD1	TRBJ2-3	TGCGCCAGCAGCACGGGACAGACTAGCACAGATACGCAGTATTTT	CASSTGQTSTDTQYF
TRBV12-3/TRBV12-4	many	TRBD2	TRBJ2-7	TGTGCCAGCAGTTTAGGGGACCTAATTGCGGGAGGGCCTAGCTCCTACGAGCAGTACTTC	CASSLGDLIAGGPSSYEQYF
TRBV6-1	many	-	TRBJ2-7	TGTGCCAGCAGTGCGCCAGGGGAAGTACGGGAGCAGTACTTC	CASSAPGEVREQYF
TRBV28	many	-	TRBJ2-2	TGTGCCACTGCGGGTCCTCACACCGGGGAGCTGTTTTTT	CATAGPHTGELFF
TRBV6-1	-	-	TRBJ2-1	TGTGCCAGCAGTGGGGGGGCGGGAGTACGCGAGCAGTTCTTC	CASSGGAGVREQFF
TRBV5-5	-	TRBD2	TRBJ2-5	TGTGCCAGCAGCCAAGAGATGGGACTAGCGGGCCAAGAGACCCAGTACTTC	CASSQEMGLAGQETQYF
TRBV30	-	-	TRBJ1-4	TGTGCCTGGGTAAGGGACGGCGGTTTTCGACTGTTTTTT	CAWVRDGGFRLFF
TRBV6-1	-	TRBD1	TRBJ2-2	TGTGCCATCAGTGGACAGGAGACGAACACCGGGGAGCTGTTTTTT	CAISGQETNTGELFF